Listed below are T cell receptor beta chains from one sample, sequenced in a study of cytomegalovirus exposure and HLA in healthy donors. Produced via immunoSEQ multiplex PCR; TCRdb's table is partial and in-frame only. The profile covers almost 70,000 clones, with approximately 70% appearing a single time and around 15% taken by the ten largest. Material: PBMCs. These receptors were obtained from a male donor in good health and CMV-seropositive. Each CDR3 is given with its conserved first and last residue. The order of the fields is CDR3 DNA, CDR3 protein, J gene, V gene, clone size, D gene. D genes are given only for firm matches. Rows may omit the clone size; those that give it use once, few, many or a size class.

TGTGCCACTTCGTCACTAGCGGGGGGCGAGCAGTACTTC CATSSLAGGEQYF TRBJ2-7 TRBV2 . TRBD2
TGTGCCAGCAGCCTCCACCTCCCGGGGAGCCCCTACAATGAGCAGTTCTTC CASSLHLPGSPYNEQFF TRBJ2-1 TRBV5-5 . .
TGTGCCTGGAGTGAGGGGACAGGGAATAATTCACCCCTCCACTTT CAWSEGTGNNSPLHF TRBJ1-6 TRBV30 . TRBD1
TGTGCCTGGAGCCCCGGACAGGGGAACACCGGGGAGCTGTTTTTT CAWSPGQGNTGELFF TRBJ2-2 TRBV30 . TRBD1
TGTGCCAGCAGCTTAGGGGGGCGGGGGGGCGAGCAGTACTTC CASSLGGRGGEQYF TRBJ2-7 TRBV13 . TRBD2
TGTGCCAGCACCAGGACCGGCGGGGAAAAACTGTTTTTT CASTRTGGEKLFF TRBJ1-4 TRBV11-2 . .
TGTGCCAGCAGAAGAACTAGCGACTACTACAATGAGCAGTTCTTC CASRRTSDYYNEQFF TRBJ2-1 TRBV6-5 . TRBD2
TGTGCCAGCAGCTATGACACCCTAACTAACTATGGCTACACCTTC CASSYDTLTNYGYTF TRBJ1-2 TRBV6-6 . .
TGCAGCGTTGCAGGGGCCTACGAGCAGTACTTC CSVAGAYEQYF TRBJ2-7 TRBV29-1 . .
TGTGCCAGCAGCTTGGGCGCGGGGTTTTACAATGAGCAGTTCTTC CASSLGAGFYNEQFF TRBJ2-1 TRBV5-4 . .
TGTGCCAGCAGCAACGCGGGGGCAAGGTCTGAAGCTTTCTTT CASSNAGARSEAFF TRBJ1-1 TRBV27 . .
TGTGCCAGCTCACCAAGCGGGAGTTGGTCAGATACGCAGTATTTT CASSPSGSWSDTQYF TRBJ2-3 TRBV18 few TRBD2
TGTGCCTGGAGTGACGCCGCGACAGGGGTGGAGTACGAGCAGTACTTC CAWSDAATGVEYEQYF TRBJ2-7 TRBV30 . TRBD1
TGTGCCAGCAATCAGGGGGACGGATCAGGCGAGCAGTACTTC CASNQGDGSGEQYF TRBJ2-7 TRBV19 . TRBD1
TGTGCCAGCAGTGGTCGGTTGGAGGAGGACTACGAGCAGTACTTC CASSGRLEEDYEQYF TRBJ2-7 TRBV2 . .
TGCGCCAGCAGCCAGGCCGGGACACTGAACACTGAAGCTTTCTTT CASSQAGTLNTEAFF TRBJ1-1 TRBV4-1 . .
TGTGCCAGCAGCTTAGTCGGGAACGGGGAGCTGTTTTTT CASSLVGNGELFF TRBJ2-2 TRBV7-6 . .
TGTGCCAGCAGCCCACCGGGTCGCACCGGGGAGCTGTTTTTT CASSPPGRTGELFF TRBJ2-2 TRBV5-6 . .
TGTGCCAGCAGCGTAGGTGGGACAGGGGGATACTATGGCTACACCTTC CASSVGGTGGYYGYTF TRBJ1-2 TRBV9 . TRBD1
TGTGCCAGCAGCTCCATTACAGGGAGCTCCTACGAGCAGTACTTC CASSSITGSSYEQYF TRBJ2-7 TRBV5-5 . .
TGTGCCAGCAGTGAACTAGCGGGAGCCCCTCATAGCACAGATACGCAGTATTTT CASSELAGAPHSTDTQYF TRBJ2-3 TRBV2 . TRBD2
TGTGCCAGCAGTACGGGGACAGGTCGGCCCCTTGGCTACACCTTC CASSTGTGRPLGYTF TRBJ1-2 TRBV6-5 . TRBD1
TGCGCCAGCAGCCCGGGACAGGGGCTGGTTGGAAACACCATATATTTT CASSPGQGLVGNTIYF TRBJ1-3 TRBV5-1 . TRBD1
TGTGCCAGCACCGAAGGACAGGACTATCAGCCCCAGCATTTT CASTEGQDYQPQHF TRBJ1-5 TRBV6-1 few TRBD1
TGTGCCACCCTTCGGGGGGCTAGCGGGGGACTCCTCTCCTACGAGCAGTACTTC CATLRGASGGLLSYEQYF TRBJ2-7 TRBV25-1 few TRBD2
TGTGCCAGCAGTTTAAAGGGCCCCCCGGGAGAGTACACTGAAGCTTTCTTT CASSLKGPPGEYTEAFF TRBJ1-1 TRBV27 . .
TGTGCCAGCAGTTACGCAGGGACCTACGAGCAGTACTTC CASSYAGTYEQYF TRBJ2-7 TRBV6-6 few .
TGTGCCAGCGTCGCTCTAGACCCTAGCACAGATACGCAGTATTTT CASVALDPSTDTQYF TRBJ2-3 TRBV6-5 . .
TGTGCCAGCAGCTTATCGGACAGGGGAGGTCAGCCCCAGCATTTT CASSLSDRGGQPQHF TRBJ1-5 TRBV13 . TRBD1
TGTGCCTGGACTAGCACCGGGGAGCTGTTTTTT CAWTSTGELFF TRBJ2-2 TRBV30 . .
TGCGCCAGCAGCTTGGAACTAGCGGGAGATGGAGATACGCAGTATTTT CASSLELAGDGDTQYF TRBJ2-3 TRBV5-1 . TRBD2
TGCAGCGTTGTCGGAATAGCGGGCCGCCAAGAGACCCAGTACTTC CSVVGIAGRQETQYF TRBJ2-5 TRBV29-1 . TRBD2
TGTGCCAGCAGCGTAGTAGACAACTCAGATACGCAGTATTTT CASSVVDNSDTQYF TRBJ2-3 TRBV9 . .
TGTGCCAGTAGTATACGGGCAGGGTACGATGAGCAGTTCTTC CASSIRAGYDEQFF TRBJ2-1 TRBV19 . .
TGTGCCAGCAGCGTAGAGGGGGCGTTTGGCACAGATACGCAGTATTTT CASSVEGAFGTDTQYF TRBJ2-3 TRBV9 . TRBD1
TGTGCCAGCAGCGTAGAGTCTAGCGGGATGAATGAGCAGTTCTTC CASSVESSGMNEQFF TRBJ2-1 TRBV9 . TRBD2
TGCGCCAGCAGCCAAGTGGTTGGGACAGGGAAAAATCAGCCCCAGCATTTT CASSQVVGTGKNQPQHF TRBJ1-5 TRBV4-3 few TRBD1
TGTGCCAGCAGCCTCTCCCGGGGTCCGGCGGTGGGGGAGCTGTTTTTT CASSLSRGPAVGELFF TRBJ2-2 TRBV7-9 few .
TGTGCCAGCAGCTCCCCGGGAACCCCTTGGGAGACCCAGTACTTC CASSSPGTPWETQYF TRBJ2-5 TRBV7-9 few .
TGTGCCAGCAGCCAAGATTTTCAGGCGCACTATGGCTACACCTTC CASSQDFQAHYGYTF TRBJ1-2 TRBV14 . .
TGTGCCAGCAGCTTAGAATATGGGGCGGGGGGCTCTTTCCTCATGCATTTT CASSLEYGAGGSFLMHF TRBJ2-3 TRBV7-2 . TRBD2
TGTTCCAGCATCCAGACAGGGGGCCTCTCTGGAAACACCATATATTTT CSSIQTGGLSGNTIYF TRBJ1-3 TRBV7-9 . TRBD1
TGTGCCAGCAGTGCATACAGGGGCTCCTATAATTCACCCCTCCACTTT CASSAYRGSYNSPLHF TRBJ1-6 TRBV6-1 . TRBD1
TGTGCCTGGACATCGGGACTGACCCTCACAGATACGCAGTATTTT CAWTSGLTLTDTQYF TRBJ2-3 TRBV30 few .
TGTGCCAGCAGCTTCGCTCCACAGGGTCCCTACAATGAGCAGTTCTTC CASSFAPQGPYNEQFF TRBJ2-1 TRBV7-9 few .
TGCGCCAGCAGCAAACGGGACAGGGGGTCCCAGAAGATTTATGGCTACACCTTC CASSKRDRGSQKIYGYTF TRBJ1-2 TRBV5-1 few TRBD1
TGCAGCATCGGGACAGGGAGTCAGCCCCAGCATTTT CSIGTGSQPQHF TRBJ1-5 TRBV29-1 . TRBD1
TGCGCCAGCAGCCAACCCGGGACAGGGACTGGCTACACCTTC CASSQPGTGTGYTF TRBJ1-2 TRBV4-3 once TRBD1
TGTGCCAGCAGCTTTAGTGGGGGCGCAGCAGATACGCAGTATTTT CASSFSGGAADTQYF TRBJ2-3 TRBV7-9 . .
TGCGCCAGCAGCCAGCTTCCGGGACAGGGCCCCCAGTACTTC CASSQLPGQGPQYF TRBJ2-5 TRBV5-1 few TRBD1
TGTGCCAGCAGCTTGACAGGGGGCTTAGAGACCCAGTACTTC CASSLTGGLETQYF TRBJ2-5 TRBV5-4 . TRBD1
TGCAGCGGAGACGGGGGAGAGGCTTTCTTT CSGDGGEAFF TRBJ1-1 TRBV29-1 . .